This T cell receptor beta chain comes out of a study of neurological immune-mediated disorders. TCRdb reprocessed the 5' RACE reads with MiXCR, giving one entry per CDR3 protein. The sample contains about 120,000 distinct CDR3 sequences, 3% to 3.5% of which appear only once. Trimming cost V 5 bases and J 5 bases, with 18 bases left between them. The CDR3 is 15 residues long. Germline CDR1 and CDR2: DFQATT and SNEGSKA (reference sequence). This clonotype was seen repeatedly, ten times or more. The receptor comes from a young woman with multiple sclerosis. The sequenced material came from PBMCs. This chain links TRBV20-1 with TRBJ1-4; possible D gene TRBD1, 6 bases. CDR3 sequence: CSARDGTRKNEKLFF. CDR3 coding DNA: TGCAGTGCTCGCGACGGGACACGGAAAAATGAAAAACTGTTTTTT.